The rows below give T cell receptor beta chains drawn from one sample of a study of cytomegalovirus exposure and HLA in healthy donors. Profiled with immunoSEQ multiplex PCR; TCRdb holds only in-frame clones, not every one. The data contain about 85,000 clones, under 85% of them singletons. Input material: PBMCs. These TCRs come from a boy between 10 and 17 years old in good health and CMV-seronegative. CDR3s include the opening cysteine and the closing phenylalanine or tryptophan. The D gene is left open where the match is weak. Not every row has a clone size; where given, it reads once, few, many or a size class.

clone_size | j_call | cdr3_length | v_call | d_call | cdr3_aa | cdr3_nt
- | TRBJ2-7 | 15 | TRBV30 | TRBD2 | CAWSVRLAVSHEQYF | TGTGCCTGGAGTGTAAGGCTAGCGGTGTCCCACGAGCAGTACTTC
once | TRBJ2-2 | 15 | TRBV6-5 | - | CASSFGRWNTGELFF | TGTGCCAGCAGTTTCGGTCGGTGGAACACCGGGGAGCTGTTTTTT
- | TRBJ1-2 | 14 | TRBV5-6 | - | CASSFGGAYYGYTF | TGTGCCAGCAGCTTTGGCGGTGCATACTATGGCTACACCTTC
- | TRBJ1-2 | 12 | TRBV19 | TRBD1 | CASTGGNYGYTF | TGTGCCAGTACAGGGGGCAACTATGGCTACACCTTC
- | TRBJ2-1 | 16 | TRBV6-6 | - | CASRADWVSSYNEQFF | TGTGCCAGCAGGGCGGATTGGGTGAGCTCCTACAATGAGCAGTTCTTC
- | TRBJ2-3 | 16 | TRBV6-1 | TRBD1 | CASSELTGGFGYTQYF | TGTGCCAGCAGTGAACTGACAGGGGGCTTCGGGTATACGCAGTATTTT
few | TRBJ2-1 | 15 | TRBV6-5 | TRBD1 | CASKPTGGPYNEQFF | TGTGCCAGCAAACCGACAGGGGGTCCCTACAATGAGCAGTTCTTC
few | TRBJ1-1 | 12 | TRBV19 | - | CASSRGPTEAFF | TGTGCCAGTAGTAGGGGGCCCACTGAAGCTTTCTTT
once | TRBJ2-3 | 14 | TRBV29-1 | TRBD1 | CSVTGQGNTDTQYF | TGCAGCGTAACGGGACAGGGGAACACAGATACGCAGTATTTT
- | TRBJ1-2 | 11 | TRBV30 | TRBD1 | CAWGQGGGYTF | TGTGCCTGGGGACAGGGGGGTGGCTACACCTTC
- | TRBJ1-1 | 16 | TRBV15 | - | CATSNFRQGLNTEAFF | TGTGCCACCAGCAATTTTCGACAAGGTTTGAACACTGAAGCTTTCTTT
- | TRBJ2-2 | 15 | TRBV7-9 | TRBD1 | CASSHPDRDTGELFF | TGTGCCAGCAGCCACCCGGACAGGGACACCGGGGAGCTGTTTTTT
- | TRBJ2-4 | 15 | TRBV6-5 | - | CASRGGGRTKNIQYF | TGTGCCAGCAGGGGAGGGGGGCGGACCAAAAACATTCAGTACTTC
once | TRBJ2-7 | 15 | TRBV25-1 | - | CASSEGGTGSYEQYF | TGTGCCAGCAGTGAAGGGGGGACGGGCTCCTACGAGCAGTACTTC
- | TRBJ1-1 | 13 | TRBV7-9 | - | CASSAAGDTEAFF | TGTGCCAGCAGCGCCGCGGGGGACACTGAAGCTTTCTTT
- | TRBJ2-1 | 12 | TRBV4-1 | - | CASRDMGNEQFF | TGCGCCAGCCGGGACATGGGAAATGAGCAGTTCTTC
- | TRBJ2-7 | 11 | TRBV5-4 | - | CASSSGPKQYF | TGTGCCAGCAGCTCTGGGCCAAAGCAGTACTTC
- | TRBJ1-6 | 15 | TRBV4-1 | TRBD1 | CASSQVGQGNSPLHF | TGCGCCAGCAGCCAAGTGGGACAGGGAAATTCACCCCTCCACTTT
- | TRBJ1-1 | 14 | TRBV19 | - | CASNVHRVDTEAFF | TGTGCCAGTAATGTTCACAGGGTGGACACTGAAGCTTTCTTT
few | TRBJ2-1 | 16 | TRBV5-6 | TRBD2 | CASIQETSGVYNEQFF | TGTGCCAGCATCCAAGAGACTAGCGGGGTCTACAATGAGCAGTTCTTC
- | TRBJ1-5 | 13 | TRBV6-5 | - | CASRQGKWEPQHF | TGTGCCAGCAGACAGGGTAAATGGGAGCCCCAGCATTTT
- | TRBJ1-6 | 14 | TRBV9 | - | CASSGGGNNSPLHF | TGTGCCAGCAGCGGCGGGGGCAATAATTCACCCCTCCACTTT
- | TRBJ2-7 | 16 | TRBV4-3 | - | CASSQDPGGLGGEQYF | TGCGCCAGCAGCCAAGATCCCGGGGGGTTAGGGGGCGAGCAGTACTTC
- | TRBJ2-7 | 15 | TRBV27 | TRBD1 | CASSSPGTGVGEQYF | TGTGCCAGCAGCTCCCCCGGGACAGGGGTTGGCGAGCAGTACTTC
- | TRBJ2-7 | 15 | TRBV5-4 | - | CASSPAGQRSYEQYF | TGTGCCAGCAGCCCCGCGGGACAGAGATCCTACGAGCAGTACTTC
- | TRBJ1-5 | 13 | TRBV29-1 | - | CSVGPGMNQPQHF | TGCAGCGTTGGGCCGGGAATGAATCAGCCCCAGCATTTT
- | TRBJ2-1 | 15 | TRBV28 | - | CASSGGGHHGGEQFF | TGTGCCAGCAGCGGAGGGGGCCACCATGGCGGTGAGCAGTTCTTC
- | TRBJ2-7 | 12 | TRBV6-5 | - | CASRSTGLEQYF | TGTGCCAGCAGATCGACTGGGTTGGAGCAGTACTTC
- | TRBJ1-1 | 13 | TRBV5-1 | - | CATQNEKNTEAFF | TGCGCCACCCAAAACGAGAAGAACACTGAAGCTTTCTTT
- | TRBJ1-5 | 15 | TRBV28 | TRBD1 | CASTPGTGGGQPQHF | TGTGCCAGCACCCCGGGGACAGGGGGGGGACAGCCCCAGCATTTT
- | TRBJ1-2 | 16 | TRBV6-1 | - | CASSDPGQSWGHGYTF | TGTGCCAGCAGTGATCCGGGACAATCGTGGGGTCATGGCTACACCTTC
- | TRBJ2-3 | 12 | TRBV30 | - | CAWSVVGDTQYF | TGTGCCTGGAGTGTAGTTGGCGATACGCAGTATTTT
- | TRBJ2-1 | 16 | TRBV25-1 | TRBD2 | CASSAPGLAEHNEQFF | TGTGCCAGCAGTGCCCCGGGACTAGCGGAGCACAATGAGCAGTTCTTC
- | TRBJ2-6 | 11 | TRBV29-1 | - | CSVYGANVLTF | TGCAGCGTCTATGGGGCCAACGTCCTGACTTTC
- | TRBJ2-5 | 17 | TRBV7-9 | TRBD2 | CASSPGLAGGGQETQYF | TGTGCCAGCAGCCCCGGACTAGCGGGAGGGGGACAAGAGACCCAGTACTTC